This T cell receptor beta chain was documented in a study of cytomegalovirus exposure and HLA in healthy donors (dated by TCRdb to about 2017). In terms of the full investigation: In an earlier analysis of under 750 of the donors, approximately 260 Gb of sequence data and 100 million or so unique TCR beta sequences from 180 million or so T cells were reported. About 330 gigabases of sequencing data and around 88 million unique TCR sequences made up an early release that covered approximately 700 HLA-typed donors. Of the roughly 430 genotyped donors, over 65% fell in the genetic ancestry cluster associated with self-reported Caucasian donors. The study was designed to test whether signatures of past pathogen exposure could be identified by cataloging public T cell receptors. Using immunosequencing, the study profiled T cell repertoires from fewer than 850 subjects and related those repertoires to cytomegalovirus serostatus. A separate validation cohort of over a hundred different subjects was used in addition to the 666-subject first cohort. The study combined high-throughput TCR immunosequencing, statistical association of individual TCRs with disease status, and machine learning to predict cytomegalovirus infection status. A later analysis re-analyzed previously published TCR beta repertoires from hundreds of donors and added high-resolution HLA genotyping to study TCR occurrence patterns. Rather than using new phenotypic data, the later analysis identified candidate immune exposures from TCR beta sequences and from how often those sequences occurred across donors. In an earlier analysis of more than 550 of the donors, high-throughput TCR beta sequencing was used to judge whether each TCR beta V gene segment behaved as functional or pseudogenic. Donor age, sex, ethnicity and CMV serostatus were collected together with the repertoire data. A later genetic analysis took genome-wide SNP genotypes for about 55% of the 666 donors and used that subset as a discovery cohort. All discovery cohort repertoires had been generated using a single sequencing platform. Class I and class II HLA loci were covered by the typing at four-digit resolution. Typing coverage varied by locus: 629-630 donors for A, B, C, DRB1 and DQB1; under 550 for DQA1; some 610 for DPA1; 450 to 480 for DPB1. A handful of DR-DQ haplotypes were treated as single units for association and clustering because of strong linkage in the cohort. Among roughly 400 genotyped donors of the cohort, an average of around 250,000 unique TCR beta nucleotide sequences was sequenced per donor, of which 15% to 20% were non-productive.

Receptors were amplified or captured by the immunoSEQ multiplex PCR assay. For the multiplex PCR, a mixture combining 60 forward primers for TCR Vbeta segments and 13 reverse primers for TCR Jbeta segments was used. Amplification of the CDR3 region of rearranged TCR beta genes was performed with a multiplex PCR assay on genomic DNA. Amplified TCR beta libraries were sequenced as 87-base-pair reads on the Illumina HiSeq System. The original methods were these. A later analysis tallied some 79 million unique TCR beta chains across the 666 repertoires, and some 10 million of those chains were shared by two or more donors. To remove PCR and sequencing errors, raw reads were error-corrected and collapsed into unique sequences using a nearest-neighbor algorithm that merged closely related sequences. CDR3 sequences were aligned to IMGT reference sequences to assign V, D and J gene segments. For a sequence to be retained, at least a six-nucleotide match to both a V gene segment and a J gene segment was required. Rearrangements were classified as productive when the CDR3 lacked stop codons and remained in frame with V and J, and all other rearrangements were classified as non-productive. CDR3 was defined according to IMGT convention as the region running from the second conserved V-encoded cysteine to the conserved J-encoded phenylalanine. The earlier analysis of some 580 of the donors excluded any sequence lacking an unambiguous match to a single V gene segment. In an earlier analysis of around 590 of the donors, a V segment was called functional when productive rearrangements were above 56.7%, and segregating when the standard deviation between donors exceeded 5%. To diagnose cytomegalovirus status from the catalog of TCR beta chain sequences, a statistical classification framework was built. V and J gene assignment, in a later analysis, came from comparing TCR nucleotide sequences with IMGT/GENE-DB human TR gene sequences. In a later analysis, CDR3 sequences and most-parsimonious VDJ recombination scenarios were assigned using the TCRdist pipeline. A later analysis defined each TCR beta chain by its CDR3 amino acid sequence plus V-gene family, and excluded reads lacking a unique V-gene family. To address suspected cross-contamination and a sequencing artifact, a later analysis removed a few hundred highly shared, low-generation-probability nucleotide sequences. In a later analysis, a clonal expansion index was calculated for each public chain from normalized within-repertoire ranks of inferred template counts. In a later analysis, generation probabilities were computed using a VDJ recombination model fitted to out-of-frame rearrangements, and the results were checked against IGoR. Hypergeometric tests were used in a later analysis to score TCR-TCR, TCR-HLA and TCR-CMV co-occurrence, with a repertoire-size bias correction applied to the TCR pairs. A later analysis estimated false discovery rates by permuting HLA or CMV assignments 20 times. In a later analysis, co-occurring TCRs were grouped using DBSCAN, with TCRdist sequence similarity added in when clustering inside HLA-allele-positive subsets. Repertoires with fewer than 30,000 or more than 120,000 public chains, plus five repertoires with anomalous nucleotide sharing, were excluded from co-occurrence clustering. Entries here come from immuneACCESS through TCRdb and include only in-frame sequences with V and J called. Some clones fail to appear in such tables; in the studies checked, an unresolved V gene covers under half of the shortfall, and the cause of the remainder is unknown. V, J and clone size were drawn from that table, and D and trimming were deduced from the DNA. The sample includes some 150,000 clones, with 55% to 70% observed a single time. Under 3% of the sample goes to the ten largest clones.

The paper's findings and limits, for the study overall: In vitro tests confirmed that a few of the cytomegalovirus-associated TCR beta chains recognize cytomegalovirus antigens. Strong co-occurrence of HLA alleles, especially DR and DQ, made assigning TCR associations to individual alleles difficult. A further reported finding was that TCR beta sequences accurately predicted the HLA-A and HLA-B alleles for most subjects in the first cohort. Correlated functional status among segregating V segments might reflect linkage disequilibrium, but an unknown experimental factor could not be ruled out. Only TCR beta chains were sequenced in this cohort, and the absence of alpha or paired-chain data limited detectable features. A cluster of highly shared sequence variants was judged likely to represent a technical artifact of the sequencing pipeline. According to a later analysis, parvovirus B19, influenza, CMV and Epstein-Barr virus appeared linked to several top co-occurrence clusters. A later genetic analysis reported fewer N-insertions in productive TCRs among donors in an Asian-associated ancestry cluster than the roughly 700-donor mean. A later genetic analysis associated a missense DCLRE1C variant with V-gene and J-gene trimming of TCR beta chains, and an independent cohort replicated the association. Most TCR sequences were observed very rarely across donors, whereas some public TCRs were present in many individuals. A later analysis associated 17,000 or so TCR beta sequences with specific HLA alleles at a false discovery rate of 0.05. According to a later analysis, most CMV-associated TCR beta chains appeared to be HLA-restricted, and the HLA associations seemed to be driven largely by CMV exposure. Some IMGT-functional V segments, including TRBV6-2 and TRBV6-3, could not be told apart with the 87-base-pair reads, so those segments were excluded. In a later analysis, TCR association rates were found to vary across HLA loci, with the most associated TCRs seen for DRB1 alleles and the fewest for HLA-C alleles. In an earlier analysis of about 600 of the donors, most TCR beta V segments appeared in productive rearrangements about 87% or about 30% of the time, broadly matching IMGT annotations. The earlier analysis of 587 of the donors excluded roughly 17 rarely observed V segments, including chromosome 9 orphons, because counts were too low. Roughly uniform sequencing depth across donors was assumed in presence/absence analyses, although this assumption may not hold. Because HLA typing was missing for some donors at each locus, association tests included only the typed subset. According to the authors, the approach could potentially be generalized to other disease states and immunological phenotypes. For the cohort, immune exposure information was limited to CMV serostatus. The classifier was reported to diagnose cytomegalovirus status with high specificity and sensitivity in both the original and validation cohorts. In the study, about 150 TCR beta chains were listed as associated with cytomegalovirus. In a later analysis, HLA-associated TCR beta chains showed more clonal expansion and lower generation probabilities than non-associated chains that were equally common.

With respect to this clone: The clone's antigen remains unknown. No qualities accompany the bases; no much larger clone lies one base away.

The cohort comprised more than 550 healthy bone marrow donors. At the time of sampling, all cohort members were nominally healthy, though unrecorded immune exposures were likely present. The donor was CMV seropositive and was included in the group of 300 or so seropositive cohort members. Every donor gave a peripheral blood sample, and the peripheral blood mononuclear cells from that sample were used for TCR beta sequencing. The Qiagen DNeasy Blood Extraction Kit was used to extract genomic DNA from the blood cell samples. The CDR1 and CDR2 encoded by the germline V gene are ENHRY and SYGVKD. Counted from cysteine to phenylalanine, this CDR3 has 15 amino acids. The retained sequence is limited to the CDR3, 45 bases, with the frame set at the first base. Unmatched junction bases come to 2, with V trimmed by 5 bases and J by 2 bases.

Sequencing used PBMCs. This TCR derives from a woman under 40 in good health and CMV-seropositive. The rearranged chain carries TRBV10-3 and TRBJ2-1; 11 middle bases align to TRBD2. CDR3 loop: CAISLAGGPYNEQFF. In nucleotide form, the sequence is TGTGCCATCAGTTTAGCGGGAGGGCCCTACAATGAGCAGTTCTTC.